This T cell receptor beta chain derives from a study of cytomegalovirus exposure and HLA in healthy donors. General study findings and limits: The study designated 150 or so TCR beta chains cytomegalovirus-associated.

Generated by immunoSEQ multiplex PCR, the TCRdb table keeps only in-frame clones and is missing some. This sample has 150,000 to 200,000 clones; just under 85% occur once, and the top ten carry approximately 2.3%. With respect to this clone: Its antigen is as yet unknown.

What was sequenced was PBMCs. This TCR was sampled from a man aged 25-40 years in good health and CMV-seropositive.

The CDR3 loop reads CASKVNRVSNQPQHF. The CDR3, as DNA: TGTGCCAGCAAGGTAAACAGGGTTAGCAATCAGCCCCAGCATTTT. The rearrangement joins TRBV27 to TRBJ1-5, with a weak D call TRBD1 (6 bases). In germline, CDR1 is MNHEY, CDR2 SMNVEV (reference sequence). The CDR3 is made up of 15 amino acids. Trimming removed 7 bases at V and 0 bases at J, with 13 bases between.